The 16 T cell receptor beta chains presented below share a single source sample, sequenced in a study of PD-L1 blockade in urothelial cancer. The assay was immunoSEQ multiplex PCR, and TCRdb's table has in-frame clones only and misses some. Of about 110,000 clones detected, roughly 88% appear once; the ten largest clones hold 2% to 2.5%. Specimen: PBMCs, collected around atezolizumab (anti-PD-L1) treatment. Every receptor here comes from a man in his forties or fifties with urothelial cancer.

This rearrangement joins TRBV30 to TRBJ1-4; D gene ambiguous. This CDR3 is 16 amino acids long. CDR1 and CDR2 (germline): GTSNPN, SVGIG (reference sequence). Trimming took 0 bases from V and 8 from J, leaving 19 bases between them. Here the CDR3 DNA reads TGTGCCTGGAGTGTGTTGTTGTCCGGTCGAATGGAAAAACTGTTTTTT. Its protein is CAWSVLLSGRMEKLFF.

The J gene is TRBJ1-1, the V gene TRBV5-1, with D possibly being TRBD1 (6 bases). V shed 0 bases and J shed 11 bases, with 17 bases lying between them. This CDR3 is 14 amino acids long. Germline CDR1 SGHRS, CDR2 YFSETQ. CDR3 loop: CASSLETGFGWAFF. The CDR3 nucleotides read TGCGCCAGCAGCTTGGAAACAGGGTTTGGGTGGGCTTTCTTT.

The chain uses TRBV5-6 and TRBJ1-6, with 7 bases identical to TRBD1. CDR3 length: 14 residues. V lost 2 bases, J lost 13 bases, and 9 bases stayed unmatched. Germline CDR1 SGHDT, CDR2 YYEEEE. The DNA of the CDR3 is TGTGCCAGCAGCTTTTTTTCAGGGGGAAAGCCCCTCCACTTT. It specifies CASSFFSGGKPLHF.

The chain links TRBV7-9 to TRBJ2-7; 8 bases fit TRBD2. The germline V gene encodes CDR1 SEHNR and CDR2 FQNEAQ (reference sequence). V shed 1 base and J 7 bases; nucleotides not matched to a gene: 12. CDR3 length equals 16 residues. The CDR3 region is CASSLGAGGSGREQYF. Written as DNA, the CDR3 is TGTGCCAGCAGCTTAGGGGCGGGAGGCTCGGGGAGAGAGCAGTACTTC.

The CDR3 protein is CASSRGGETPQPQHF. The CDR3 DNA reads as TGTGCCAGCAGCCGGGGGGGGGAAACCCCTCAGCCCCAGCATTTT. The chain joins TRBV5-5 to TRBJ1-5; D is perhaps TRBD1 (5 bases). CDR3 length equals 15 residues. V was trimmed by 4 bases and J by 6 bases, leaving 17 bases between them. Germline CDR1 reads SGHKS; CDR2 reads YYEKEE (reference sequence).

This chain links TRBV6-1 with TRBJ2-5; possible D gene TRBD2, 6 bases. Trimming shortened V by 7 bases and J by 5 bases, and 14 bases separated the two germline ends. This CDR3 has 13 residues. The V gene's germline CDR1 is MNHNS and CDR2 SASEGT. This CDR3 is CASIMTSPETQYF. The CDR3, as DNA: TGTGCCAGCATTATGACTAGTCCCGAGACCCAGTACTTC.

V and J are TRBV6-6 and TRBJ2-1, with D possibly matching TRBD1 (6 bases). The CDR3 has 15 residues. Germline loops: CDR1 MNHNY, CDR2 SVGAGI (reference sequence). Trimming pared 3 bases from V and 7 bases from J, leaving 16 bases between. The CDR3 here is CASSYPGGGGNEQFF. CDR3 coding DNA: TGTGCCAGCAGTTATCCTGGGGGCGGTGGGAATGAGCAGTTCTTC.

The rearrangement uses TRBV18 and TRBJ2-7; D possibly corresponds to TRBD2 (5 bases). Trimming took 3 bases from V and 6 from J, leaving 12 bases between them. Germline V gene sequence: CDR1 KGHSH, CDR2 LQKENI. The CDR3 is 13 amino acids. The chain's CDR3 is CASSPSMAGEQYF. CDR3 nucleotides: TGTGCCAGCTCACCCTCTATGGCGGGCGAGCAGTACTTC.

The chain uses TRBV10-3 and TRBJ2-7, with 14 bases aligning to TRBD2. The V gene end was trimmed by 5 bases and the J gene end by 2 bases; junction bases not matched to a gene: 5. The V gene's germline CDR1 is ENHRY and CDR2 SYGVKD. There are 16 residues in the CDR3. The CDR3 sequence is CAISSGLAGGAYEQYF. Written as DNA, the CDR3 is TGTGCCATCAGTTCCGGACTAGCGGGAGGAGCCTACGAGCAGTACTTC.

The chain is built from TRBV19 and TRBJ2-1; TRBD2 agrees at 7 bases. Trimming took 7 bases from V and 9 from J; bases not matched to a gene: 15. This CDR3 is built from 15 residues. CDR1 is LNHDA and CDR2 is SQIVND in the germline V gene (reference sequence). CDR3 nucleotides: TGTGCCAGTATCTCGCGGGAGAGGGGAGTTGCTGAGCAGTTCTTC. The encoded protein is CASISRERGVAEQFF.

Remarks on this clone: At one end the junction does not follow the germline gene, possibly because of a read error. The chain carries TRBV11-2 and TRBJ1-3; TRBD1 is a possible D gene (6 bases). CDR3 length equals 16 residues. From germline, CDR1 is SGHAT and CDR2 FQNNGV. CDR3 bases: TGTGCCAGCAGCTTAGACCCCCTGACAGGAGGAAGCACCATGTATTTT. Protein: CASSLDPLTGGSTMYF.

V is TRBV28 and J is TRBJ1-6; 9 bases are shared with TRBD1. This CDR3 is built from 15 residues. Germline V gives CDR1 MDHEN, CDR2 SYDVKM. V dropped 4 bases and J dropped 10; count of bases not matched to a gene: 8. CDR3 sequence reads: CASSSPGQGRSPLHF. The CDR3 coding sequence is TGTGCCAGCAGTTCCCCGGGACAGGGTCGGTCACCCCTCCACTTT.

CDR3 bases: TGTGCCAGCAGCTCCATGGCCGCTAACTATGGCTACACCTTC. It codes for CASSSMAANYGYTF. This chain connects TRBV6-5 to TRBJ1-2, with D unclear. The length of the CDR3 is 14 residues. Germline CDR1 MNHEY, CDR2 SVGAGI. V lost 6 bases, J lost 0 bases, and 11 bases lay in between.

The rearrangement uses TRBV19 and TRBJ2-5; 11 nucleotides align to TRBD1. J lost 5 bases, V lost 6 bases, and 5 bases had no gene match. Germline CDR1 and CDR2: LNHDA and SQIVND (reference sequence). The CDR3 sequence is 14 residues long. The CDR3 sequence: CASRDRGRRETQYF. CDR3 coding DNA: TGTGCCAGTAGGGACAGGGGGCGCCGGGAGACCCAGTACTTC.

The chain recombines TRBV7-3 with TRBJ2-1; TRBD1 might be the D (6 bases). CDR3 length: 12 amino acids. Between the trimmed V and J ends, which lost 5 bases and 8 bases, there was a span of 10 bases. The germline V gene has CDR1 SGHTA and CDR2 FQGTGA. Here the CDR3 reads CASSGTGYEQFF. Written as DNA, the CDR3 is TGTGCCAGCAGCGGAACAGGGTATGAGCAGTTCTTC.

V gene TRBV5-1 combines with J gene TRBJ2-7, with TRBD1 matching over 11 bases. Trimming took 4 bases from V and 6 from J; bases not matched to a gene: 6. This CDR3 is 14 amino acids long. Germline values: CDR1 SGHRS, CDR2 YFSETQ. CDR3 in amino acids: CASSPRDRGGEQYF. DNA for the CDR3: TGCGCCAGCAGCCCCCGGGACAGGGGGGGCGAGCAGTACTTC.